These T cell receptor beta chains were read from a single sample in a study of T cell responses to AZD1222 COVID-19 vaccine. Only in-frame clones appear in the TCRdb table, and some are missing; sequencing was by immunoSEQ multiplex PCR. The table shows 98,000 or so clones, with approximately 86% occurring only once. The starting material was peripheral blood, obtained on day 0 of AZD1222 vaccination. The receptors originated from an adult in good health. Each CDR3 is given with its conserved first and last residue.

cdr3_length	j_call	v_call	cdr3_aa
14	TRBJ1-1	TRBV10-3	CAIRVGTGETEAFF
14	TRBJ2-7	TRBV6-1	CASSEATGTYEQYF
14	TRBJ2-7	TRBV18	CASSPRQGTYEQYF
14	TRBJ2-7	TRBV7-3	CASSLGPGSYEQYF
16	TRBJ2-5	TRBV3-1/TRBV3-2	CASSQLLAGFRETQYF
16	TRBJ2-1	TRBV10-3	CAISVTGQLGYNEQFF
14	TRBJ1-6	TRBV7-9	CASSLGPGDSPLHF
17	TRBJ1-6	TRBV30	CAWSQGVSSSYNSPLHF
21	TRBJ2-3	TRBV4-1	CASSSLSLPVNRAGDTDTQYF
13	TRBJ1-1	TRBV3-1/TRBV3-2	CASSQQGGPEAFF
14	TRBJ1-1	TRBV27	CASSLGAAGLEAFF